These 26 T cell receptor beta chains were sequenced from one sample in a study of blood T cell repertoires in COVID-19. Sequencing used immunoSEQ multiplex PCR; TCRdb keeps in-frame clones, though not all of them. The sample has some 130,000 clones; about 72% are singletons. The sample comprised peripheral blood. The receptors originated from a man in his 60s who had recovered from COVID-19.

In nucleotides, the CDR3 is TGTGCCAGCGGGCAGGTCAATCAGCCCCAGCATTTT. This codes for CASGQVNQPQHF. V gene TRBV6-5 combines with J gene TRBJ1-5; D gene ambiguous. CDR1 is MNHEY and CDR2 is SVGAGI in the germline V gene. The CDR3 extends over 12 amino acids. V was trimmed by 8 bases and J by 3 bases, leaving 8 bases between them.

The chain joins TRBV6-1 to TRBJ1-2; perhaps TRBD1 as D (5 bases). With 3 bases removed from V and 7 bases from J, the gap between germline ends came to 9 bases. Germline CDR1 reads MNHNS; CDR2 reads SASEGT. The CDR3 contains 12 residues. The CDR3 DNA reads TGTGCCAGCAGTGAGCGGACAAGTGGCTACACCTTC. Protein: CASSERTSGYTF.

The gene calls are TRBV7-9 and TRBJ1-1, with TRBD1 matching over 7 bases. The V and J ends lost 5 bases and 3 bases, in that order; junction bases with no gene match: 9. The CDR3 sequence is 15 residues long. Looked up from germline, CDR1 is SEHNR and CDR2 is FQNEAQ (reference sequence). For the CDR3, the DNA is TGTGCCAGCAGCCCTTACGGACAGGAGGACACTGAAGCTTTCTTT. It yields the protein CASSPYGQEDTEAFF.

The table lists this clone with a count of one. This chain uses TRBV16 with TRBJ1-3; maybe TRBD1 (6 bases). Trimming took off 5 bases at V and 1 base at J, with 9 bases between the two ends. From germline, CDR1 is KGHSY and CDR2 FQNENV. The CDR3 has 14 residues. Here the CDR3 reads CASSVQGSGNTIYF. CDR3 coding DNA: TGTGCCAGCAGCGTACAGGGATCTGGAAACACCATATATTTT.

This chain links TRBV5-1 with TRBJ1-1; a possible D gene is TRBD1 (5 bases). The CDR3 covers 14 residues. Germline V CDR1 and CDR2: SGHRS, YFSETQ. The V end lost 4 bases, the J end lost 4 bases, and 14 bases lay between the germline ends. The CDR3 region is CASSQDTVGTEAFF. The CDR3 nucleotides are TGCGCCAGCAGCCAGGACACCGTGGGCACTGAAGCTTTCTTT.

This clone was picked up a small number of times. The chain has TRBV29-1 and TRBJ2-1; 9 bases are a match to TRBD1. Germline trimming cut 4 bases from V and 9 bases from J; bases unmatched to any gene: 4. Germline CDR1 and CDR2: SQVTM and ANQGSEA. CDR3 length equals 12 residues. CDR3 DNA: TGCAGCGTTGGTGGGACAGGGAGTGAGCAGTTCTTC. It encodes CSVGGTGSEQFF.

This chain joins TRBV6-5 and TRBJ1-1; D perhaps matches TRBD1 (6 bases). Trimming removed 2 bases at V and 7 bases at J, with 14 bases between. The length of the CDR3 is 14 residues. Germline lookup yields CDR1 MNHEY and CDR2 SVGAGI. The CDR3 nucleotides read TGTGCCAGCAGTTACACAGGGAGCTCGGGTGAAGCTTTCTTT. This sequence encodes CASSYTGSSGEAFF.

The genes are TRBV10-3 and TRBJ1-5; D not resolved. Germline-derived CDR1 and CDR2 are ENHRY and SYGVKD. There are 16 residues in the CDR3. V lost 0 bases and J lost 1, with 10 bases in between. DNA of the CDR3: TGTGCCATCAGTGAGTCGAGAAGGGAGAGCAATCAGCCCCAGCATTTT. Its protein product is CAISESRRESNQPQHF.

This sequence joins TRBV19 and TRBJ2-1, with D possibly being TRBD1 (6 bases). This CDR3 has 13 residues. V lost 5 bases to trimming and J lost 8 bases, with 13 bases between them. Germline V gene lookup returns CDR1 LNHDA and CDR2 SQIVND (reference sequence). The DNA of the CDR3 is TGTGCCAGTAGTTTTAAGCGACAGGATGAGCAGTTCTTC. Translation: CASSFKRQDEQFF.

The chain employs TRBV7-2 and TRBJ2-5; possibly TRBD1 for D (6 bases). V was clipped by 5 bases and J by 9 bases, with 16 bases between them. The germline gives CDR1 SGHTA, CDR2 FQGNSA. The CDR3 runs to 13 residues. The DNA of the CDR3 is TGTGCCAGCAGCCGCCCCAATAAGGGGGCCCAGTACTTC. Protein: CASSRPNKGAQYF.

The rearrangement links TRBV4-2 to TRBJ1-6; 8 positions match TRBD1. Unmatched junction bases numbered 14, after V lost 0 bases and J lost 7 bases. Germline V gene sequence: CDR1 LGHNA, CDR2 YNFKEQ. The CDR3 loop spans 19 amino acids. DNA of the CDR3: TGTGCCAGCAGCCAAGACGCCAAAACAGGGGGTAGGGGCAATTCACCCCTCCACTTT. It translates to CASSQDAKTGGRGNSPLHF.

The chain couples TRBV9 to TRBJ1-1, with D possibly TRBD1 on 6 matching bases. V was trimmed by 4 bases and J by 3 bases, leaving 13 bases between them. Germline V gives CDR1 SGDLS, CDR2 YYNGEE. The CDR3 totals 14 residues. The CDR3 DNA follows: TGTGCCAGCAGCCAGGGGCCCGGGGACACTGAAGCTTTCTTT. Amino acid sequence: CASSQGPGDTEAFF.

Notes on this clone: This CDR3 is also generated by other DNA sequences in the sample. The chain is built from TRBV11-2 and TRBJ2-1; 8 bases align to TRBD2. From germline, CDR1 is SGHAT and CDR2 FQNNGV. The CDR3 is made up of 14 amino acids. After removal of 5 bases from V and 10 bases from J, the junction contained 10 bases not matched to a gene. In nucleotides, the CDR3 is TGTGCCAGCAGCGGGCGGGGGGCGGGGGGCGAGCAGTTCTTC. Its translation: CASSGRGAGGEQFF. Based on the CDR3 plus reference TRBV11-2 and TRBJ2-1, the full variable domain is EAGVAQSPRYKIIEKRQSVAFWCNPISGHATLYWYQQILGQGPKLLIQFQNNGVVDDSQLPKDRFSAERLKGVDSTLKIQPAKLEDSAVYLCASSGRGAGGEQFFGPGTRLTVL.

This clone occurred a few times. The rearrangement joins TRBV6-4 to TRBJ2-5, with 7 bases lining up with TRBD1. The germline CDR1 and CDR2 sequences are MRHNA and SNTAGT. The ends lost 7 bases at V and 4 bases at J; junction bases unmatched: 9. The CDR3 spans 14 residues. The CDR3 coding sequence is TGTGCCAGCAATAGAGACAGGGTTAGAGAGACCCAGTACTTC. It is translated as CASNRDRVRETQYF.

The sample holds one count of this clone. V and J are TRBV9 and TRBJ2-1; unclear D gene. The V gene lost 4 bases and the J gene lost 5 bases, with 16 bases spanning the gap. CDR1 SGDLS and CDR2 YYNGEE come from the germline V gene. This CDR3 region has 15 residues. CDR3 region: CASSQTQSTNNEQFF. The CDR3 DNA is TGTGCCAGCAGCCAGACTCAAAGTACGAACAATGAGCAGTTCTTC.

The chain carries TRBV28 and TRBJ1-5; D is ambiguous. CDR3 size: 14 residues. V lost 7 bases, J lost 6 bases, and 16 bases lay in between. Germline V CDR1 and CDR2: MDHEN, SYDVKM. CDR3 in amino acids: CASIADYPPQPQHF. The CDR3 DNA is TGTGCCAGCATCGCGGATTACCCCCCTCAGCCCCAGCATTTT.

The chain employs TRBV11-3 and TRBJ2-7; 8 bases agree with TRBD2. Per the germline V gene, CDR1 is SGHNT and CDR2 is YENEEA. The CDR3 consists of 13 residues. The ends lost 2 bases at V and 5 bases at J; junction bases unmatched: 2. CDR3 loop: CASSLSGGDEQYF. The CDR3 DNA reads TGTGCCAGCAGCTTATCGGGGGGGGACGAGCAGTACTTC.

The V call is TRBV7-2, the J call TRBJ1-5, with 10 bases lining up with TRBD1. The CDR3 has 15 amino acids. With 5 bases clipped from V and 5 bases from J, the junction kept 6 bases outside the gene matches. Germline CDR1 reads SGHTA; CDR2 reads FQGNSA. The CDR3 DNA sequence: TGTGCCAGCAGCCCGGGACAGGGGAATTATCAGCCCCAGCATTTT. Its protein is CASSPGQGNYQPQHF.

The chain uses TRBV5-4 and TRBJ2-5, with 9 nucleotides matching TRBD2. Unmatched junction bases numbered 9, after V lost 5 bases and J lost 1 base. There are 16 residues in the CDR3. Germline loops: CDR1 SGHNT, CDR2 YYREEE (reference sequence). The CDR3 protein is CASSPASGGFQETQYF. Written as DNA, the CDR3 is TGTGCCAGCAGTCCAGCCAGCGGGGGGTTCCAAGAGACCCAGTACTTC.

The DNA of the CDR3 is TGTGCCAGCAGAGAACAGGGAGATTACTATGGCTACACCTTC. Translating it yields CASREQGDYYGYTF. The J gene is TRBJ1-2, the V gene TRBV28; the D gene is possibly TRBD1 (6 bases). The V and J ends lost 6 bases and 3 bases respectively, with 14 bases between them. CDR1 MDHEN and CDR2 SYDVKM come from the germline V gene. The CDR3 has 14 amino acids.

V and J are TRBV4-3 and TRBJ1-2; D perhaps matches TRBD1 (6 bases). The V end was cut by 2 bases, the J end by 4 bases, with 14 bases between. The CDR3 is 15 residues long. Germline CDR1 and CDR2: LGHNA and YSLEER. CDR3 in amino acids: CASSQLSTGPYGYTF. Written as DNA, the CDR3 is TGCGCCAGCAGCCAATTATCGACAGGTCCCTATGGCTACACCTTC.

This chain joins TRBV20-1 and TRBJ2-1; TRBD1 matches 8 bases. Per germline, CDR1 DFQATT and CDR2 SNEGSKA (reference sequence). J gave up 15 bases and V 0 bases, and 4 bases lay outside the gene matches. This CDR3 comprises 11 residues. The DNA for the CDR3 is TGCAGTGCTAGAGATGCGGGGACAGGGTTCTTC. Its protein product is CSARDAGTGFF.

The V and J genes are TRBV30 and TRBJ1-2; 9 bases align to TRBD1. With 6 bases clipped from V and 8 bases from J, the junction kept 10 bases outside the gene matches. This CDR3 spans 13 amino acids. The germline CDR1 and CDR2 sequences are GTSNPN and SVGIG (reference sequence). CDR3 amino acids: CACTGQGLRGYTF. The CDR3 DNA is TGTGCCTGTACGGGACAGGGACTGCGGGGCTACACCTTC.

J is TRBJ2-2 and V is TRBV27; 7 positions match TRBD1. Trimming at V came to 7 bases and at J to 4 bases, leaving 6 bases not matched to a gene. This CDR3 is built from 14 residues. CDR1 and CDR2 (germline): MNHEY, SMNVEV (reference sequence). CDR3: CASNRDSFTGELFF. The CDR3 nucleotides are TGTGCCAGCAACCGGGACAGCTTCACCGGGGAGCTGTTTTTT.

V usage is TRBV5-4 and J usage is TRBJ2-1; D possibly corresponds to TRBD2 (5 bases). CDR1 and CDR2 (germline): SGHNT, YYREEE (reference sequence). V gave up 0 bases and J gave up 5 bases, with 12 bases separating them. The CDR3 has 15 amino acids. CDR3 region: CASSLETSRDNEQFF. The DNA for the CDR3 is TGTGCCAGCAGCTTGGAGACTTCGAGGGACAATGAGCAGTTCTTC.

This rearrangement joins TRBV9 to TRBJ2-2, with 10 bases lining up with TRBD1. Losses at the gene ends were 5 bases for V and 5 bases for J; bases not matched to a gene: 12. There are 17 residues in the CDR3. Germline V gene sequence: CDR1 SGDLS, CDR2 YYNGEE. The CDR3 is CASRKNGDRGVTGELFF. The CDR3 DNA reads TGTGCCAGCAGAAAGAACGGGGACAGGGGAGTTACCGGGGAGCTGTTTTTT. Using reference TRBV9 and TRBJ2-2 for the parts outside the CDR3, the full variable domain is DSGVTQTPKHLITATGQRVTLRCSPRSGDLSVYWYQQSLDQGLQFLIQYYNGEERAKGNILERFSAQQFPDLHSELNLSSLELGDSALYFCASRKNGDRGVTGELFFGEGSRLTVL.